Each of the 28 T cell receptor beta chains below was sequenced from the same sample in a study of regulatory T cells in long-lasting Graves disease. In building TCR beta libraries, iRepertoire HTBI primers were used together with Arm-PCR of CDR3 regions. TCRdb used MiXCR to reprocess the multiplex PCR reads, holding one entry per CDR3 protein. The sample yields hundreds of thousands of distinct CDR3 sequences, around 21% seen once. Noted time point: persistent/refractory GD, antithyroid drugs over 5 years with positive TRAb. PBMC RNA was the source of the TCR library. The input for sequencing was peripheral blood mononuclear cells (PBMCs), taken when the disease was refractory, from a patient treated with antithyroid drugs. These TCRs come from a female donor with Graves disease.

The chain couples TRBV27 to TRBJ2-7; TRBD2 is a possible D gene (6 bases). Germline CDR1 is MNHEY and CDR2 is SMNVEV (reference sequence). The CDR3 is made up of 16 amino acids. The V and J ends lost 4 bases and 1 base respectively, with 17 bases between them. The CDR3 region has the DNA TGTGCCAGCAGTTCACCTACCGGGAGTTGGTCCTACGAGCAGTACTTC. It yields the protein CASSSPTGSWSYEQYF.

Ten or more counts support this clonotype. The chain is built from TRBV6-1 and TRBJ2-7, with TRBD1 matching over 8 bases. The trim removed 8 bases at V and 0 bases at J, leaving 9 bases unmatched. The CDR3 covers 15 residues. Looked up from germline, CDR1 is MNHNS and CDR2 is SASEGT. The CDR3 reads CASLKYQGASYEQYF. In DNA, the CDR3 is TGTGCCAGCCTGAAGTACCAGGGGGCCTCCTACGAGCAGTACTTC.

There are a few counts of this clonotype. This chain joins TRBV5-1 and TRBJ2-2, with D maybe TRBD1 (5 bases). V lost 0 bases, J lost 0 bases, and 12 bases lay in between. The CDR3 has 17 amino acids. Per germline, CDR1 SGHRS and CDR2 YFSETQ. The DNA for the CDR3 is TGCGCCAGCAGCTTGGCCGACAGACCGACGAACACCGGGGAGCTGTTTTTT. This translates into CASSLADRPTNTGELFF. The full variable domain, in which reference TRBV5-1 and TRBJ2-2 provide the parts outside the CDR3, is KAGVTQTPRYLIKTRGQQVTLSCSPISGHRSVSWYQQTPGQGLQFLFEYFSETQRNKGNFPGRFSGRQFSNSRSEMNVSTLELGDSALYLCASSLADRPTNTGELFFGEGSRLTVL.

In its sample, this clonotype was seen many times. Written as DNA, the CDR3 is TGTGCCAGCAGCTTAGCGGGAGGGTACGAGCAGTACTTC. As protein: CASSLAGGYEQYF. The chain has TRBV7-9 and TRBJ2-7, with TRBD2 matching over 7 bases. CDR1 and CDR2 from the germline V gene are SEHNR and FQNEAQ (reference sequence). V dropped 0 bases and J dropped 4; count of bases not matched to a gene: 0. This CDR3 has 13 amino acids.

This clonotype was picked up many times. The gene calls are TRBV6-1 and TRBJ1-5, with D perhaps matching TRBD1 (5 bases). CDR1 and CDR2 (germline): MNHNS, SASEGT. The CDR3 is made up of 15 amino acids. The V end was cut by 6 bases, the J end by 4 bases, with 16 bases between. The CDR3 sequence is CASRVAGRENQPQHF. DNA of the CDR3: TGTGCCAGCAGAGTCGCAGGCAGGGAGAATCAGCCCCAGCATTTT.

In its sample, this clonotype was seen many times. The CDR3 coding sequence is TGTGCCAGCAGCTTAGGACATGCCCTCCAAGAGACCCAGTACTTC. It specifies CASSLGHALQETQYF. V gene TRBV7-2 combines with J gene TRBJ2-5, with no clear D. Germline CDR1 reads SGHTA; CDR2 reads FQGNSA. V shed 1 base and J shed 1 base, with 10 bases lying between them. The CDR3 length is 15 residues.

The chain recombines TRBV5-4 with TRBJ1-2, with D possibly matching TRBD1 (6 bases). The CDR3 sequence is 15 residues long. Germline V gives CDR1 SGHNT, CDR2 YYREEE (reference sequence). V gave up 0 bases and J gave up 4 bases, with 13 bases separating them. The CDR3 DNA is TGTGCCAGCAGCTTGGCCGGGGGGGGCGCCTATGGCTACACCTTC. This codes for CASSLAGGGAYGYTF.

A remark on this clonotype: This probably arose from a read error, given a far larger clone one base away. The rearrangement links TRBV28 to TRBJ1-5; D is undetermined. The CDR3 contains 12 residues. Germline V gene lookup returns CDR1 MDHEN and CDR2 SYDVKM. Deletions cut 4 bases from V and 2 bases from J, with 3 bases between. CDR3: CASSWGNQPQHF. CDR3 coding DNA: TGTGCCAGCAGTTGGGGCAATCAGCCCCAGCATTTT.

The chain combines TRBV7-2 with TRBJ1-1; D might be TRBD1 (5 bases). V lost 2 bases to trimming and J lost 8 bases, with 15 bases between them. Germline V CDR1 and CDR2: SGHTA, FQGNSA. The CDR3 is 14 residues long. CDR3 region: CASSLLSGVSEAFF. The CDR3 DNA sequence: TGTGCCAGCAGCTTACTATCGGGGGTCAGCGAAGCTTTCTTT. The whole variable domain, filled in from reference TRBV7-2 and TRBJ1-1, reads GAGVSQSPSNKVTEKGKDVELRCDPISGHTALYWYRQSLGQGLEFLIYFQGNSAPDKSGLPSDRFSAERTGGSVSTLTIQRTQQEDSAVYLCASSLLSGVSEAFFGQGTRLTVV.

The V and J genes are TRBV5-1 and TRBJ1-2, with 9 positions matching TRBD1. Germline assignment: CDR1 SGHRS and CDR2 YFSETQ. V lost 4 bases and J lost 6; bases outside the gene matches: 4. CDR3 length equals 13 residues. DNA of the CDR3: TGCGCCAGCAGCCTCCGGACAGGGGATGGCTACACCTTC. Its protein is CASSLRTGDGYTF.

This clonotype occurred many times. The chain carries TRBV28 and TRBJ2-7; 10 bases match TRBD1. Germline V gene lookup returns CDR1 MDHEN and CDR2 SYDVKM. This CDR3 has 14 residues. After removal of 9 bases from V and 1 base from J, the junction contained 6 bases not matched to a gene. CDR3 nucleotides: TGTGCCAGTCGCCGGGACAGGGGTTCCTACGAGCAGTACTTC. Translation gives CASRRDRGSYEQYF.

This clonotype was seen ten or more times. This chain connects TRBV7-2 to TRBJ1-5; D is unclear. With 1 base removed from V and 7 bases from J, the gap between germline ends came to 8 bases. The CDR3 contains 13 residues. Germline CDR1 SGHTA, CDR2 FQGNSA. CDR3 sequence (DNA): TGTGCCAGCAGCTTAGAGGTATTCCAGCCCCAGCATTTT. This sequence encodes CASSLEVFQPQHF.

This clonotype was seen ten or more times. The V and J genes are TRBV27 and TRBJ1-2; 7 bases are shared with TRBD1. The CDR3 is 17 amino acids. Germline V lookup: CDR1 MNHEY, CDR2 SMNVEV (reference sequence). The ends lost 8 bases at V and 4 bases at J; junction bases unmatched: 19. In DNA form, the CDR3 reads TGTGCCAGCGGCCGGGGGCTTGTGCAGGGGGACGGCTATGGCTACACCTTC. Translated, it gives CASGRGLVQGDGYGYTF.

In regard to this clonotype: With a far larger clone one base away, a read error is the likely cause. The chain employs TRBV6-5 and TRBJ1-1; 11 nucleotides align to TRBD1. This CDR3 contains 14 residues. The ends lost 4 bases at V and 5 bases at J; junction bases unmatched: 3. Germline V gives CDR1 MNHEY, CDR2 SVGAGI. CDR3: CASSCGTGGTEAFF. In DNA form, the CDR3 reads TGTGCCAGCAGTTGCGGGACAGGGGGAACTGAAGCTTTCTTT.

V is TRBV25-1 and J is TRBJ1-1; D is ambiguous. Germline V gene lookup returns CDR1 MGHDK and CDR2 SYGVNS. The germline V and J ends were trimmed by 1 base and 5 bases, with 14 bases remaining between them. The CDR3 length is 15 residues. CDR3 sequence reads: CASSEWGGVGTEAFF. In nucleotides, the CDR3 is TGTGCCAGCAGTGAATGGGGAGGAGTGGGAACTGAAGCTTTCTTT.

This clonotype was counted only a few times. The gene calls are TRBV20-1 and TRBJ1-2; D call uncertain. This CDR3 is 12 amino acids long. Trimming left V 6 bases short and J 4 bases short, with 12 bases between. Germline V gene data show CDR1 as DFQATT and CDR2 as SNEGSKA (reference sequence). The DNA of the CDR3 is TGCAGTGCCCTGGTTCTTGGCTATGGCTACACCTTC. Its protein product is CSALVLGYGYTF.

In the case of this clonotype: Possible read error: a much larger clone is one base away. The CDR3: CASNGLSSQETQYF. In DNA, the CDR3 is TGTGCCAGCAACGGACTCTCCTCCCAAGAGACCCAGTACTTC. The rearrangement joins TRBV6-2 or TRBV6-3 to TRBJ2-5, with D possibly TRBD2 on 5 matching bases. Germline V gene data show CDR1 as MNHEY and CDR2 as SVGEGT. The CDR3 sequence is 14 residues long. Trimming shortened V by 7 bases and J by 1 base, and 13 bases separated the two germline ends.

The CDR3 reads CASSSKQGSEQYF. The CDR3 nucleotides are TGTGCCAGCAGCTCAAAACAGGGGTCCGAGCAGTACTTC. This chain links TRBV7-6 with TRBJ2-7; 7 nucleotides align to TRBD1. V shed 4 bases, J shed 6 bases, and the junction held 6 bases outside the gene matches. Germline CDR1 SGHVS, CDR2 FNYEAQ. The CDR3 has 13 residues. Full variable domain (remainder filled in from reference TRBV7-6 and TRBJ2-7): GAGVSQSPRYKVTKRGQDVALRCDPISGHVSLYWYRQALGQGPEFLTYFNYEAQQDKSGLPNDRFSAERPEGSISTLTIQRTEQRDSAMYRCASSSKQGSEQYFGPGTRLTVT.

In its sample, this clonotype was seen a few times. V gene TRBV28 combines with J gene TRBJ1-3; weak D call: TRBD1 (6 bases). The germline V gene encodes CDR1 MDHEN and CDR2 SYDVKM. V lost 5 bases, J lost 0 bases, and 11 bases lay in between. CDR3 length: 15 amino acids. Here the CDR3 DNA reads TGTGCCAGCAGTAAGGACAGCAACTCTGGAAACACCATATATTTT. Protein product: CASSKDSNSGNTIYF.

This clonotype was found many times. The CDR3 DNA follows: TGTGCCAGCAGTTACAGGGGTAGCAATCAGCCCCAGCATTTT. This codes for CASSYRGSNQPQHF. J is TRBJ1-5 and V is TRBV6-2 or TRBV6-3, with D maybe TRBD1 (5 bases). Germline V gene sequence: CDR1 MNHEY, CDR2 SVGEGT. The ends were cut back, 2 bases at V and 0 bases at J, with 5 bases in the middle. This CDR3 is 14 amino acids long.

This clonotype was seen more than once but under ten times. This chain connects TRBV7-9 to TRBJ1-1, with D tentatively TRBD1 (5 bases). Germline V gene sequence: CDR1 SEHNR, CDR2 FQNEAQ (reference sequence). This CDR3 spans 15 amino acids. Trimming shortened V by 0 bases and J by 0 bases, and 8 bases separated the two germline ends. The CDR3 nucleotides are TGTGCCAGCAGCTTAGCGCAGGGTATGAACACTGAAGCTTTCTTT. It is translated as CASSLAQGMNTEAFF.

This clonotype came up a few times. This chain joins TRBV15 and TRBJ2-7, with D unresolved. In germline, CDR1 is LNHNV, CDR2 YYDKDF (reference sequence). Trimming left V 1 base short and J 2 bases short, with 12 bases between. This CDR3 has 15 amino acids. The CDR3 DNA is TGTGCCACCAGCAGAGGTCGGCCCCCCACCTACGAGCAGTACTTC. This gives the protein CATSRGRPPTYEQYF.

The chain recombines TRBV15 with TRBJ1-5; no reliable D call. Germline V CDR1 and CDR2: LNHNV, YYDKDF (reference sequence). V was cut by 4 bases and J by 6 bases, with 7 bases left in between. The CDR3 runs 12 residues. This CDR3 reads CATSTVGQPQHF. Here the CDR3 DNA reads TGTGCCACCAGCACGGTAGGTCAGCCCCAGCATTTT.

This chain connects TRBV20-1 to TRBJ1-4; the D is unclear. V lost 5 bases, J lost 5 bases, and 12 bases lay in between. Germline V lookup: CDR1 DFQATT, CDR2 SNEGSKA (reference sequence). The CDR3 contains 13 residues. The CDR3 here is CSAPEQRNEKLFF. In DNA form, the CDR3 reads TGCAGTGCTCCGGAACAGCGGAATGAAAAACTGTTTTTT.

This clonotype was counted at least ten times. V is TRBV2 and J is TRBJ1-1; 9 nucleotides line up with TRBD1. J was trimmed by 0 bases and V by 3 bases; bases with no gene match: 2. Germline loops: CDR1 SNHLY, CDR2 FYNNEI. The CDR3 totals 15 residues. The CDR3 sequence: CASSDGTGLNTEAFF. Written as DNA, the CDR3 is TGTGCCAGCAGTGACGGGACAGGGTTGAACACTGAAGCTTTCTTT. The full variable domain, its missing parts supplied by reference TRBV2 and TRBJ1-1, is EPEVTQTPSHQVTQMGQEVILRCVPISNHLYFYWYRQILGQKVEFLVSFYNNEISEKSEIFDDQFSVERPDGSNFTLKIRSTKLEDSAMYFCASSDGTGLNTEAFFGQGTRLTVV.

The CDR3: CASSGYTKQPQHF. DNA of the CDR3: TGTGCCAGCAGCGGATACACTAAGCAGCCCCAGCATTTT. The chain is built from TRBV5-8 and TRBJ1-5; D uncertain. The V end was cut by 4 bases, the J end by 7 bases, with 12 bases between. There are 13 residues in the CDR3. Germline V gene data show CDR1 as SGHTS and CDR2 as YDEGEE.

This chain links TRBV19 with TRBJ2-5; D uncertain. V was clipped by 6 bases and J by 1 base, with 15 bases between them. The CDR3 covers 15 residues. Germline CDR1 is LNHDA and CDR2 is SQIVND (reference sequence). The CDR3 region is CASSTIQLPQETQYF. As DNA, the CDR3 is TGTGCCAGTAGCACTATACAACTTCCCCAAGAGACCCAGTACTTC.

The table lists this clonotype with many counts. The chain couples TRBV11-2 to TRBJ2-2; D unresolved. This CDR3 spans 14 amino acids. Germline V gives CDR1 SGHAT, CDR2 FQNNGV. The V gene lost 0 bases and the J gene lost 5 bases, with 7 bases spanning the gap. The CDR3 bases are TGTGCCAGCAGCTTAGAAAGTTGGACCGGGGAGCTGTTTTTT. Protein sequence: CASSLESWTGELFF.